The sequence of this T cell receptor beta chain was determined in a study of blood T cell repertoires in COVID-19. TCRdb's table, derived via immunoSEQ multiplex PCR, lists solely in-frame clones and lacks some. The table has over 350,000 clones, just under 90% seen once; the top ten hold roughly a tenth. The V and J ends lost 0 bases and 10 bases respectively, with 16 bases between them. CDR1 is SGHRS, CDR2 YFSETQ, per germline. The CDR3 is 14 amino acids. What was sequenced was PBMCs or T cells enriched from blood (not recorded which). V usage is TRBV5-1 and J usage is TRBJ1-2; D ambiguous. This receptor was taken from a woman between 45 and 60 years old who had recovered from COVID-19. CDR3 DNA: TGCGCCAGCAGCTTGGTCCCCGGGATGGATGACTACACCTTC. It yields the protein CASSLVPGMDDYTF. The variable domain in full, with the rest retrieved from reference TRBV5-1 and TRBJ1-2, is KAGVTQTPRYLIKTRGQQVTLSCSPISGHRSVSWYQQTPGQGLQFLFEYFSETQRNKGNFPGRFSGRQFSNSRSEMNVSTLELGDSALYLCASSLVPGMDDYTFGSGTRLTVV.